There are many counts of the clone carrying this TCR beta chain. Its matching antigen is unknown. The record originates from a study of regulatory T cells in long-lasting Graves disease. Overall study results and limits: With 2,500 to 3,500 shared public clonotypes, persistent patients exceeded new patients, who shared about a thousand. TRBV28, TRBJ1-2 and TRBJ2-5 emerged as the favored segments in persistent disease.

Trimming pared 3 bases from V and 6 bases from J, leaving 18 bases between. Germline loops: CDR1 GTSNPN, CDR2 SVGIG (reference sequence). The CDR3 covers 14 residues. The time point is: newly diagnosed GD, antithyroid drugs for less than 3 months. The TCR library used RNA extracted from PBMCs. The authors built TCR beta libraries using iRepertoire HTBI primers and Arm-PCR of CDR3 regions. One entry per CDR3 protein results from TCRdb running MiXCR on the multiplex PCR reads. The sample has under 700,000 distinct CDR3 sequences, approximately 16% seen once; the top ten hold more than 20%. The same specimen was also included in a second study, on T cells in Graves' hyperthyroidism and ophthalmopathy. That source adds: It was uncontrolled infection, other autoimmune disease, pregnancy or lactation that excluded patients.

The rearrangement joins TRBV30 to TRBJ2-7; D perhaps matches TRBD2 (6 bases). The clonotype was recovered from a woman aged 35-65 years with Graves disease. The source was peripheral blood mononuclear cells (PBMCs), collected at new diagnosis, from a patient treated with antithyroid drugs. CDR3 coding DNA: TGTGCCTGGAGGCCGGGGACTTCCTCCGTCGAGCAGTACTTC. Residues: CAWRPGTSSVEQYF.